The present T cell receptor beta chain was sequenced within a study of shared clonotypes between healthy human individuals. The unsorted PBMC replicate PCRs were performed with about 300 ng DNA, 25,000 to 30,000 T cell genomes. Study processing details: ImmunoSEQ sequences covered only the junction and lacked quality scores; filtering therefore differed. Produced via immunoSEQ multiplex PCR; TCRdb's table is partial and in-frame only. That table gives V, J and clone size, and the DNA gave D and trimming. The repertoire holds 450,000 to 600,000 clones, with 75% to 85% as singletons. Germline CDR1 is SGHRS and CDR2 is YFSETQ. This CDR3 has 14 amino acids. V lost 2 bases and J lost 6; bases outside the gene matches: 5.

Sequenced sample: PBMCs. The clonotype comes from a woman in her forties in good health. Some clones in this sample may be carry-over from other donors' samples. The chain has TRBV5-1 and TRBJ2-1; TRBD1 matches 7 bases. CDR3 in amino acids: CASSLAPGGNEQFF. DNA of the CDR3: TGCGCCAGCAGCTTAGCCCCAGGGGGCAATGAGCAGTTCTTC.